Detailed here is one TCR beta chain. Its antigen remains unidentified. This entry belongs to a study of cytomegalovirus exposure and HLA in healthy donors. Looked up from germline, CDR1 is SQVTM and CDR2 is ANQGSEA. The CDR3 sequence is 15 residues long. The V and J ends lost 5 bases and 2 bases respectively, with 17 bases between them. 13 Jbeta primers and 60 Vbeta primers were used for the PCR. Some clones are missing from TCRdb's copy, which holds only in-frame ones; the method was immunoSEQ multiplex PCR. The table shows 200,000 to 250,000 clones, with 70% to 90% occurring only once. Findings and caveats of the study: Reportedly, diagnosis of cytomegalovirus status by the classifier showed high specificity and sensitivity.

This TCR came from a human donor in good health. Sequenced material: PBMCs. The J gene is TRBJ2-3, the V gene TRBV29-1; D gene uncertain. The CDR3 spells CSVRSTPTSTDTQYF. CDR3 sequence (DNA): TGCAGCGTTAGATCGACACCTACTTCCACAGATACGCAGTATTTT.